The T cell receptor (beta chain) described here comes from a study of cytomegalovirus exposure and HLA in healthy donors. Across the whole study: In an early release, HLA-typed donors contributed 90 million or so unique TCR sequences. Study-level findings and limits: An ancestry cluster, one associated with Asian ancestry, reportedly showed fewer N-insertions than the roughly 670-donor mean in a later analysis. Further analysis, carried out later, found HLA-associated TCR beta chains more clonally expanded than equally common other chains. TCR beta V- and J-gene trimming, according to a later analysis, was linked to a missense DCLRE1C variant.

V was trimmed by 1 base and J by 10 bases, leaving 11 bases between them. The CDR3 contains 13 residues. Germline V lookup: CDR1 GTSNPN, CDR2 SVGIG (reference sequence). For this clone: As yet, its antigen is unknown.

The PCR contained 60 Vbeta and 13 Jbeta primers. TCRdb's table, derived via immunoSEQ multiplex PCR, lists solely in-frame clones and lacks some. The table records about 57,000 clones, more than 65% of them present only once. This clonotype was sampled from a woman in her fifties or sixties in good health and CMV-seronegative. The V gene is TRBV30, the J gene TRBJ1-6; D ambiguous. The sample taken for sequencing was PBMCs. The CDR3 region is CAWSERDQSPLHF. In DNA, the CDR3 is TGTGCCTGGAGTGAGAGGGATCAATCACCCCTCCACTTT.